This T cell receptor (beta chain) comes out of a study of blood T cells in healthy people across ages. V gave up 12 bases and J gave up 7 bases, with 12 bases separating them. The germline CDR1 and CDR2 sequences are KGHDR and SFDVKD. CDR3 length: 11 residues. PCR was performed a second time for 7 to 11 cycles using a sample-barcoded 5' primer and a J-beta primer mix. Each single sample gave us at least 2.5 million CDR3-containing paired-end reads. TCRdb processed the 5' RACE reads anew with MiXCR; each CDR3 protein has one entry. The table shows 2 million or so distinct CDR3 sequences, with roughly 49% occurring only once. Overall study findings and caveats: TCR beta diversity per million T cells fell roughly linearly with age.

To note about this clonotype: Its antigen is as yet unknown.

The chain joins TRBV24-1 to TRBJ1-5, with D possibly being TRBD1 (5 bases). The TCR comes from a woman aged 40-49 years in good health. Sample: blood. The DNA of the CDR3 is TGTGCCCTCGGGGGTAGGCAGCCCCAGCATTTT. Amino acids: CALGGRQPQHF.